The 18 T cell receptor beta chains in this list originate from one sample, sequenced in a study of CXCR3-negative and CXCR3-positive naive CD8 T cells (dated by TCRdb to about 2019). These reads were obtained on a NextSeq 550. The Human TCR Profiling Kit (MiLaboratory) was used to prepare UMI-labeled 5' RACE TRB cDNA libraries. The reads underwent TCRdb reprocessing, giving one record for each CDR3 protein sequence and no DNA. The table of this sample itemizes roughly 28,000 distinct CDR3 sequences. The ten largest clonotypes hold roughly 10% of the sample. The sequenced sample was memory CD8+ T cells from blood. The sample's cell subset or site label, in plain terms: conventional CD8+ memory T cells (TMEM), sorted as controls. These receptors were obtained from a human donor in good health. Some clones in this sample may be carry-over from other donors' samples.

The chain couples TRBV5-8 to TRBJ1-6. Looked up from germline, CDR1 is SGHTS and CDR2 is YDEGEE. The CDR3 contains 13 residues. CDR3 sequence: CASSLVRGSPLHF.

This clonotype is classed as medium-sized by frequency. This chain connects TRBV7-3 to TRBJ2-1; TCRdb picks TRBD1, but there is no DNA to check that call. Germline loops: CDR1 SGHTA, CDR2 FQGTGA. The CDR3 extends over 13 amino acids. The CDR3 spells CASSLAGGPEQFF.

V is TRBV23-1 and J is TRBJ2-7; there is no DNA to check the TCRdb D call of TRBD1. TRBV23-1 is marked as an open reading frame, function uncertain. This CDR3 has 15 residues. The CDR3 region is CASSQSGASSYEQYF.

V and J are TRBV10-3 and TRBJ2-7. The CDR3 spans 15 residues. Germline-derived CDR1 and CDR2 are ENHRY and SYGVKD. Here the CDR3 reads CAISEYLLHSYEQYF.

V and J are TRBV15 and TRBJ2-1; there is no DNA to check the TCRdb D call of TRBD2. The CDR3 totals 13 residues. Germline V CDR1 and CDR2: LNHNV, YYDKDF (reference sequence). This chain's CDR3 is CATSRGSSGEQFF.

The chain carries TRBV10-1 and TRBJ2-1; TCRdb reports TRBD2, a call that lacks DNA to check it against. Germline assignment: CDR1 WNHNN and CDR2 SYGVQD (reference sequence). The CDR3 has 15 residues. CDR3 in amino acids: CASRASAGAYNEQFF.

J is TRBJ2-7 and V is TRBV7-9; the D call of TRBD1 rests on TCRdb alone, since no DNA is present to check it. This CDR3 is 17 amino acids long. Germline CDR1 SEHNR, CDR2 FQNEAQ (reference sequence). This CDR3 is CASSREFDRGTIYEQYF.

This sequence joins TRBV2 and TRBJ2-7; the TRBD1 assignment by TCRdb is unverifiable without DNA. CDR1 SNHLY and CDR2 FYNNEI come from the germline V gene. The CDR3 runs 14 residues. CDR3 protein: CAGGQENSHYEQYF.

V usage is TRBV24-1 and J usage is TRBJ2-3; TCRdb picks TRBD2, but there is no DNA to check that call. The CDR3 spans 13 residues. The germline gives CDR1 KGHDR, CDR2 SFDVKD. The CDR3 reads CATSDLPSDTQYF.

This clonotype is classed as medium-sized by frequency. The CDR3 sequence is CASSFSEQGGNTEAFF. The rearrangement joins TRBV7-9 to TRBJ1-1; the D call of TRBD1 rests on TCRdb alone, since no DNA is present to check it. Germline V gene data show CDR1 as SEHNR and CDR2 as FQNEAQ (reference sequence). The CDR3 totals 16 residues.

The CDR3 sequence: CASSPGGFIYEQYF. This chain joins TRBV27 and TRBJ2-7; absent DNA, TCRdb's TRBD1 call cannot be checked. Per the germline V gene, CDR1 is MNHEY and CDR2 is SMNVEV (reference sequence). This CDR3 has 14 amino acids.

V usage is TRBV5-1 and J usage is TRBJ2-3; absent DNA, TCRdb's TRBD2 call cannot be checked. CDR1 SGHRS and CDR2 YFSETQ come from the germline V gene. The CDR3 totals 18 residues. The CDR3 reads CASSGGLAGVMSTDTQYF.

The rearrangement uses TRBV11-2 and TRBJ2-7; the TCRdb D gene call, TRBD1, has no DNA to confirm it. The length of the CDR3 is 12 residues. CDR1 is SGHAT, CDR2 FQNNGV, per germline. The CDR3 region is CASSSDRVEQYF.

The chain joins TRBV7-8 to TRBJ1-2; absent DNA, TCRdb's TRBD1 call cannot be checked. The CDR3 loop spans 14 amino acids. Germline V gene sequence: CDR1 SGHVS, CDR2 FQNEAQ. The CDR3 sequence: CASSLGDSIYGYTF.

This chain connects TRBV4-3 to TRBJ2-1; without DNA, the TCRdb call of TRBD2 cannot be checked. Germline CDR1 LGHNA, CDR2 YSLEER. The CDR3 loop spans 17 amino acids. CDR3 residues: CASSQDSSAGGYNEQFF.

This chain's CDR3 is CASSPNSNQPQHF. The chain carries TRBV7-2 and TRBJ1-5. Germline CDR1 reads SGHTA; CDR2 reads FQGNSA. The CDR3 loop spans 13 amino acids.

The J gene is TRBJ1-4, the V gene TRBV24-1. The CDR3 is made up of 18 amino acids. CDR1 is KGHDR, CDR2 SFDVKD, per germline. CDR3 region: CATNEPRGGVRTNEKLFF.

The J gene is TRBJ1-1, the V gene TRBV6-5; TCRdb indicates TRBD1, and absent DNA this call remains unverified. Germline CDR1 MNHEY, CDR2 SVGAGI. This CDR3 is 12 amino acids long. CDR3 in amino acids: CASSYGGQEAFF.